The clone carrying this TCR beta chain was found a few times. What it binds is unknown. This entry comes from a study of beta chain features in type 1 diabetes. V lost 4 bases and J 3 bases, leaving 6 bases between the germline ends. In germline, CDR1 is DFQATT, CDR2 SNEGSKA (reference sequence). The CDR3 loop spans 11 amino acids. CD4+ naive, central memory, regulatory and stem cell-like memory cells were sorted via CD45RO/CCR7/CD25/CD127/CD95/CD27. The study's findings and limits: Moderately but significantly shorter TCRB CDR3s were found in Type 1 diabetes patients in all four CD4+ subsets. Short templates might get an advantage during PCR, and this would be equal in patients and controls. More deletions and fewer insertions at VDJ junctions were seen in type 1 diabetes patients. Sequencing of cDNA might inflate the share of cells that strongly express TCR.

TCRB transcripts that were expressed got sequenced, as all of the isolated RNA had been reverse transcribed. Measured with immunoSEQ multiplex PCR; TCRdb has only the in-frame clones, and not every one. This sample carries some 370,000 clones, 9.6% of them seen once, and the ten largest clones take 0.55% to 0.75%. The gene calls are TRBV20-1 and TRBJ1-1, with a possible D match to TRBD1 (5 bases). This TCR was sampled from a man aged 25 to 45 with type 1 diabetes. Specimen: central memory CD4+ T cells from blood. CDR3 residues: CSAKGYTEAFF. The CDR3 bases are TGCAGTGCTAAGGGGTACACTGAAGCTTTCTTT.